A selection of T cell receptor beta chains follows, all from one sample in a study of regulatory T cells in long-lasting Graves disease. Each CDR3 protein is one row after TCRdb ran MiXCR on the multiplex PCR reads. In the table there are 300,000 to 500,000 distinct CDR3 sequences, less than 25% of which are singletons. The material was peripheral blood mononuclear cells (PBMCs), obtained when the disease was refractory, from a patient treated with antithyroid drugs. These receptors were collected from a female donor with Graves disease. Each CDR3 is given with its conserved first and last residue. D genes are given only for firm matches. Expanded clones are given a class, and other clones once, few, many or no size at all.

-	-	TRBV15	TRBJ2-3	CATSRDLFSESTDTQYF	TGTGCCACCAGCAGAGATCTCTTTTCCGAGAGCACAGATACGCAGTATTTT
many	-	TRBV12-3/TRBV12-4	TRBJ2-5	CASSSSGGGETQYF	TGTGCCAGCAGTTCGAGTGGCGGAGGGGAGACCCAGTACTTC
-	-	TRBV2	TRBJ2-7	CASSEGQFIHEQYF	TGTGCCAGCAGTGAAGGGCAGTTTATCCACGAGCAGTACTTC
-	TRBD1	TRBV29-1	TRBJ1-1	CSVPPGTGYGEAFF	TGCAGCGTTCCCCCCGGGACAGGGTATGGGGAAGCTTTCTTT
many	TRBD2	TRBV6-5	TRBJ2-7	CASSYPGLAGADEQYF	TGTGCCAGCAGTTACCCGGGACTAGCGGGAGCCGACGAGCAGTACTTC
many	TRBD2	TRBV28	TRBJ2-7	CASSPGLAPEQYF	TGTGCCAGCAGTCCAGGACTAGCACCCGAGCAGTACTTC
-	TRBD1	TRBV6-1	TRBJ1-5	CASSNLPGQNQPQHF	TGTGCCAGCAGCAACCTCCCGGGACAGAATCAGCCCCAGCATTTT
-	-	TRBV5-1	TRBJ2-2	CASSLVINPTGELFF	TGCGCCAGCAGCTTGGTGATAAATCCGACCGGGGAGCTGTTTTTT
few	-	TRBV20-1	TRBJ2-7	CSARRPGQGTYEQYF	TGCAGTGCTAGGCGGCCGGGGCAGGGTACCTACGAGCAGTACTTC
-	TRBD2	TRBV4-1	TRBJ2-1	CASSLLAGEQFF	TGCGCCAGCAGCCTCCTAGCGGGAGAGCAGTTCTTC
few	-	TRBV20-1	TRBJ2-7	CSGGGTEAGEQYF	TGCAGTGGAGGCGGCACCGAGGCCGGCGAGCAGTACTTC
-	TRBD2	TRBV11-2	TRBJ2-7	CASSLSRGGDPKTYEQYF	TGTGCCAGCAGCTTGAGTCGTGGGGGGGACCCTAAAACCTACGAGCAGTACTTC
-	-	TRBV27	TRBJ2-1	CASSSQGDEQFF	TGTGCCAGCAGTTCGCAGGGAGATGAGCAGTTCTTC
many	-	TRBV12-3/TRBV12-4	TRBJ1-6	CASSEMTPAYNSPLHF	TGTGCCAGCAGCGAAATGACGCCGGCCTATAATTCACCCCTCCACTTT
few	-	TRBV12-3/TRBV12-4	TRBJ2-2	CASTWGRPVNTGELFF	TGTGCCAGCACTTGGGGCCGGCCGGTAAACACCGGGGAGCTGTTTTTT
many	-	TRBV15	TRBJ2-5	CATSRPLGGGETQYF	TGTGCCACCAGCAGACCTCTGGGAGGGGGAGAGACCCAGTACTTC
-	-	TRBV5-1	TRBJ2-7	CGQPAGRYEQYF	TGCGGCCAGCCCGCGGGTAGGTACGAGCAGTACTTC
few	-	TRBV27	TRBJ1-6	CASSFGAFSPLHF	TGTGCCAGCAGTTTCGGGGCATTTTCACCCCTCCACTTT
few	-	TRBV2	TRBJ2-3	CASTWSTDTQYF	TGTGCCAGCACATGGTCCACAGATACGCAGTATTTT
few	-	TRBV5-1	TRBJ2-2	CASKDQTGELFF	TGCGCCAGCAAGGATCAGACCGGGGAGCTGTTTTTT
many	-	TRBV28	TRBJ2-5	CASSSPGKETQYF	TGTGCCAGCAGTTCCCCCGGGAAAGAGACCCAGTACTTC
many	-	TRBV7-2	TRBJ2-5	CASSLLGGLSVLETQYF	TGTGCCAGCAGCTTACTTGGGGGGCTGTCTGTTTTGGAGACCCAGTACTTC
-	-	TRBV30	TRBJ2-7	CAWMVRRVPYEQYF	TGTGCCTGGATGGTCCGGAGGGTTCCCTACGAGCAGTACTTC
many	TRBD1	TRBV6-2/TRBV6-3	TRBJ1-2	CASSNRTGPSYGYTF	TGTGCCAGCAGCAACCGGACAGGGCCGAGCTATGGCTACACCTTC
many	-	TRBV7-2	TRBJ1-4	CASSRLIGEKLFF	TGTGCCAGCAGCCGCTTAATTGGGGAAAAACTGTTTTTT
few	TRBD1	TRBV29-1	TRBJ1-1	CSIYRGNTEAFF	TGCAGCATTTACAGGGGGAACACTGAAGCTTTCTTT
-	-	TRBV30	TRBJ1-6	CAWERGDNSPLHF	TGTGCCTGGGAAAGGGGGGATAATTCACCCCTCCACTTT
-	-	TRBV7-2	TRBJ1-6	CASSLANSPLHF	TGTGCCAGCAGCTTAGCCAATTCACCCCTCCACTTT
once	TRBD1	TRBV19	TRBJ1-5	CASQRDSEVGQPQHF	TGTGCCAGTCAAAGGGACAGCGAAGTCGGTCAGCCCCAGCATTTT
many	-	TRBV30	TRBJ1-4	CAWSVLSREKLFF	TGTGCCTGGAGTGTACTTAGTCGGGAAAAACTGTTTTTT
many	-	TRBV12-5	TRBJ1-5	CASGNRDQPQHF	TGTGCTAGTGGTAACAGGGATCAGCCCCAGCATTTT
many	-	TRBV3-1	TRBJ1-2	CASSQVMDSNYGYTF	TGTGCCAGCAGCCAAGTCATGGACAGCAACTATGGCTACACCTTC
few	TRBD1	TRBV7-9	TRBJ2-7	CASSLQGQGASEQYF	TGTGCCAGCAGCTTACAGGGACAGGGGGCTTCCGAGCAGTACTTC
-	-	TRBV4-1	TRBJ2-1	CASSVLISGDEQFF	TGCGCCAGCAGCGTCCTTATATCGGGGGATGAGCAGTTCTTC
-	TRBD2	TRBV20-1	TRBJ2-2	CSVTKGREDTGELFF	TGCAGTGTTACTAAGGGGCGGGAGGACACCGGGGAGCTGTTTTTT
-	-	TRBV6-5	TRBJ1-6	CASSYQEGSSPLHF	TGTGCCAGCAGTTACCAGGAGGGGAGTTCACCCCTCCACTTT
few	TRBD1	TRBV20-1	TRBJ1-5	CSATRGQQHSNQPQHF	TGCAGTGCCACAAGGGGACAGCAACATAGCAATCAGCCCCAGCATTTT
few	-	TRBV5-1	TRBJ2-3	CASSLALRQRTDTQYF	TGCGCCAGCAGCTTGGCCTTGAGACAACGCACAGATACGCAGTATTTT
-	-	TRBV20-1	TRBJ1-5	CSARDPLVGNQPQHF	TGCAGTGCTAGAGACCCTCTCGTGGGCAATCAGCCCCAGCATTTT
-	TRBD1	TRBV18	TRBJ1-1	CASSPRTGEVTEAFF	TGTGCCAGCTCACCACGGACAGGGGAAGTCACTGAAGCTTTCTTT
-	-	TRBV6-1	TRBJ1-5	CASTRRTGIGNQPQHF	TGTGCCAGCACCCGACGAACAGGGATTGGTAATCAGCCCCAGCATTTT
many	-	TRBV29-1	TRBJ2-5	CSVPTGRETQYF	TGCAGCGTTCCGACGGGACGGGAGACCCAGTACTTC
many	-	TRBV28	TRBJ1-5	CASSPRPGGLVGQPQHF	TGTGCCAGCAGTCCCCGACCGGGGGGGCTAGTGGGCCAGCCCCAGCATTTT
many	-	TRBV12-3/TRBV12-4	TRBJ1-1	CASSLSGVENTEAFF	TGTGCCAGCAGTTTATCTGGGGTGGAGAACACTGAAGCTTTCTTT
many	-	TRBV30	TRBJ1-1	CACLTGANTEAFF	TGTGCCTGTCTCACAGGAGCGAACACTGAAGCTTTCTTT